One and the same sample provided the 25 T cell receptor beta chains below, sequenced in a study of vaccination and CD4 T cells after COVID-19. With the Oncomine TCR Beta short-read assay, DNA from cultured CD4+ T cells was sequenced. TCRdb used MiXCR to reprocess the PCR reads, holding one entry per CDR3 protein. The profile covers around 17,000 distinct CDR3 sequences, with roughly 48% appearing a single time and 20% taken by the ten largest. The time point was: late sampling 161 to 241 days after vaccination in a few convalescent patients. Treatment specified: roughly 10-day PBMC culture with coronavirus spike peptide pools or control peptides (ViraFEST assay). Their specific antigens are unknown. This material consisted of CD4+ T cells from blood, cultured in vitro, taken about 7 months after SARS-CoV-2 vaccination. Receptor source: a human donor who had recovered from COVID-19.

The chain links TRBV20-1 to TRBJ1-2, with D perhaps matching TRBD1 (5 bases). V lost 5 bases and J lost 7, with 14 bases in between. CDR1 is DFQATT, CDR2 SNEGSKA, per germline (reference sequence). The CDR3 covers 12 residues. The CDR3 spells CSAEGRVGGYTF. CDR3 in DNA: TGCAGTGCTGAGGGCAGGGTGGGTGGCTACACCTTC.

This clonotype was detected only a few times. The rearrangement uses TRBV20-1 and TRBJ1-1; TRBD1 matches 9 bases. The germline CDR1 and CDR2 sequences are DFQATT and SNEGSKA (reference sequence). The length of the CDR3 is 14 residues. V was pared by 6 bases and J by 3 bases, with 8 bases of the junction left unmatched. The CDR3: CSAEETGGYTEAFF. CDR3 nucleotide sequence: TGCAGTGCGGAGGAGACAGGGGGTTACACTGAAGCTTTCTTT.

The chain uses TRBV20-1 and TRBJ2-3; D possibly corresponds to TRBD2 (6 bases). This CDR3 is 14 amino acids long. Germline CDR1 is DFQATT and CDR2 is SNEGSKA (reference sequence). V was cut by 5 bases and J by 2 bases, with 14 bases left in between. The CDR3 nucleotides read TGCAGTGCTCAAATACCGGGGGTCACAGATACGCAGTATTTT. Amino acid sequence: CSAQIPGVTDTQYF.

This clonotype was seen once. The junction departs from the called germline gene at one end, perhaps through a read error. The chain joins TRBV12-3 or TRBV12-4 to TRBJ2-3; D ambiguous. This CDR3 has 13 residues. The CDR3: CASSLASIDTQYF. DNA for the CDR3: TGTGCCAGCAGTTTAGCTAGCATAGATACGCAGTATTTT.

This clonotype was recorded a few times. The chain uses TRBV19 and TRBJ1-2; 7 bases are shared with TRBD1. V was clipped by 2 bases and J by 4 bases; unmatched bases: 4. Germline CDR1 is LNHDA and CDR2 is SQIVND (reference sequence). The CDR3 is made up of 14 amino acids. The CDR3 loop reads CASSISTGSYGYTF. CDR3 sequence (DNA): TGTGCCAGTAGTATATCGACAGGGTCCTATGGCTACACCTTC.

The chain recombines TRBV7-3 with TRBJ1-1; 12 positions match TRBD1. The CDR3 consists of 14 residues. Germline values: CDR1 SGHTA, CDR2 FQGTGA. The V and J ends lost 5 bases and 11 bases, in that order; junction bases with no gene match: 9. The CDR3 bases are TGTGCCAGCAGCCCCAACACGGGACAGGGGGCCGCTTTCTTT. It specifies CASSPNTGQGAAFF.

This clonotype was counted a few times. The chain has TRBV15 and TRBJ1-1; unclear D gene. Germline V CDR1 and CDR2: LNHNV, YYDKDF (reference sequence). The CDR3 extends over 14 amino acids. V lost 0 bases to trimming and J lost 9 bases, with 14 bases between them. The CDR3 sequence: CATSRDLVSTQAFF. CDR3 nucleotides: TGTGCCACCAGCAGAGATCTCGTTTCTACCCAAGCTTTCTTT.

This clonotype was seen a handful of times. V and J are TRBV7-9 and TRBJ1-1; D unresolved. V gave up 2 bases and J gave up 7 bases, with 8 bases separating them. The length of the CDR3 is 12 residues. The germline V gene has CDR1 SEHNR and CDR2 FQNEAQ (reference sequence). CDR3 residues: CASSLLDGEAFF. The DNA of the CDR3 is TGTGCCAGCAGCTTACTGGACGGTGAAGCTTTCTTT. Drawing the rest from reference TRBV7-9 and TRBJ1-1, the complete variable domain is DTGVSQNPRHKITKRGQNVTFRCDPISEHNRLYWYRQTLGQGPEFLTYFQNEAQLEKSRLLSDRFSAERPKGSFSTLEIQRTEQGDSAMYLCASSLLDGEAFFGQGTRLTVV.

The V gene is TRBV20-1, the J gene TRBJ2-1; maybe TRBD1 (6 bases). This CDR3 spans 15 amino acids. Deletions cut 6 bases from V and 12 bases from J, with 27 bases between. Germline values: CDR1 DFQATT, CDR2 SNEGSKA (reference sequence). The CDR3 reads CSALKVGTRFRGQFF. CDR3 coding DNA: TGCAGTGCCCTTAAAGTCGGGACAAGGTTTCGGGGGCAGTTCTTC.

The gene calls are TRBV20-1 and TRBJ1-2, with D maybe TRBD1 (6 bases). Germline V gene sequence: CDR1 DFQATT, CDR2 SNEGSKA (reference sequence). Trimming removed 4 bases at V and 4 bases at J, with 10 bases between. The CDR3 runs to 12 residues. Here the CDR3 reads CSATGRGYGYTF. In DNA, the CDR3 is TGCAGTGCTACGGGCAGGGGCTATGGCTACACCTTC.

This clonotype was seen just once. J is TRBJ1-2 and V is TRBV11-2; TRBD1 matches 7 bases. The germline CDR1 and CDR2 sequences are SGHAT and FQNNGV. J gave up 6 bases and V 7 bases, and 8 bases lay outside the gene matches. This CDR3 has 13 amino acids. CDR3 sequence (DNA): TGTGCCAGCACCATCGACAGGGATCATGGCTACACCTTC. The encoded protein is CASTIDRDHGYTF. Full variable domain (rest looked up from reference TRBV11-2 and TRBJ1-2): EAGVAQSPRYKIIEKRQSVAFWCNPISGHATLYWYQQILGQGPKLLIQFQNNGVVDDSQLPKDRFSAERLKGVDSTLKIQPAKLEDSAVYLCASTIDRDHGYTFGSGTRLTVV.

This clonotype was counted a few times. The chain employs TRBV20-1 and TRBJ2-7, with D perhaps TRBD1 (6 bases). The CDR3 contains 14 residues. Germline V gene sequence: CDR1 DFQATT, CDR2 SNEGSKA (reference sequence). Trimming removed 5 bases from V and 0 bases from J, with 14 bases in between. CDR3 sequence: CSAYSGDNSYEQYF. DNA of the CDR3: TGCAGTGCTTACTCCGGGGACAACTCCTACGAGCAGTACTTC.

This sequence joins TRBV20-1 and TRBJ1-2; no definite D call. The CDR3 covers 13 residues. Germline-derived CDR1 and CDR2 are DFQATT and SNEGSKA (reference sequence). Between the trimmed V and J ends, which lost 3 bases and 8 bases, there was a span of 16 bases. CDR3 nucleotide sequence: TGCAGTGCTAGTCTTGGACTGAACGAGGGCTACACCTTC. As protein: CSASLGLNEGYTF.

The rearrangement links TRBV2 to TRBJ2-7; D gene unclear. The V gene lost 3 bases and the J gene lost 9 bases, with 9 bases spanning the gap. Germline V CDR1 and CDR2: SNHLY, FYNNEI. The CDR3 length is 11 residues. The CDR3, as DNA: TGTGCCAGCAGTGAGCAAGTAACGCAGTACTTC. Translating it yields CASSEQVTQYF.

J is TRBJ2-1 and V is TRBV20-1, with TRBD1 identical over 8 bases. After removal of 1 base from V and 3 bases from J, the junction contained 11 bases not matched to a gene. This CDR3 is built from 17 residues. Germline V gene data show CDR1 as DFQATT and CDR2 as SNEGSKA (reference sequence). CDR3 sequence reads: CSARVSQGAWGYNEQFF. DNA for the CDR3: TGCAGTGCTAGAGTTAGCCAGGGGGCTTGGGGCTACAATGAGCAGTTCTTC.

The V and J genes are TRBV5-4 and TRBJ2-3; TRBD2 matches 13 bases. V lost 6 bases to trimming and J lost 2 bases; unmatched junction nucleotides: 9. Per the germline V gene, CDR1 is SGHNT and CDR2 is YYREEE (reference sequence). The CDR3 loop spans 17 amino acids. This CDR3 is CASTWTSGGLFTDTQYF. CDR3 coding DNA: TGTGCCAGCACCTGGACTAGCGGGGGCCTATTCACAGATACGCAGTATTTT.

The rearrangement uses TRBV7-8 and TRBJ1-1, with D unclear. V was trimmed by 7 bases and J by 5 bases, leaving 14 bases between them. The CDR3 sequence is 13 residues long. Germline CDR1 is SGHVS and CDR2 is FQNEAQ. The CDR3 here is CASTGRFRTEAFF. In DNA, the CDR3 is TGTGCCAGCACGGGGAGGTTCAGGACTGAAGCTTTCTTT.

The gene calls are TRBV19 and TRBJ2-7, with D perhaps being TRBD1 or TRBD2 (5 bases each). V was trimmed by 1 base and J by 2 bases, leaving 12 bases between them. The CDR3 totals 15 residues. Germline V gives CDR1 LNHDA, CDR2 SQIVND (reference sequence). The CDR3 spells CASSIGGTAAYEQYF. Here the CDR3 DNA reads TGTGCCAGTAGTATAGGGGGGACGGCCGCCTACGAGCAGTACTTC.

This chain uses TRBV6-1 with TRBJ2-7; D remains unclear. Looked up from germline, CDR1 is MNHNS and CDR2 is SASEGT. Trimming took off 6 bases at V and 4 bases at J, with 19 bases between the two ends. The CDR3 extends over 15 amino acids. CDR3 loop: CASSVPGSRKYEQYF. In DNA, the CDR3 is TGTGCCAGCAGCGTACCGGGTTCTCGAAAGTACGAGCAGTACTTC.

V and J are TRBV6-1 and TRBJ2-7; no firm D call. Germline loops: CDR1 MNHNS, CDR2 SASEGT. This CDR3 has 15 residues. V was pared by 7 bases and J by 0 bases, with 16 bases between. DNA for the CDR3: TGTGCCAGCAACCCAAGGCGATTGGGCTCCTACGAGCAGTACTTC. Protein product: CASNPRRLGSYEQYF.

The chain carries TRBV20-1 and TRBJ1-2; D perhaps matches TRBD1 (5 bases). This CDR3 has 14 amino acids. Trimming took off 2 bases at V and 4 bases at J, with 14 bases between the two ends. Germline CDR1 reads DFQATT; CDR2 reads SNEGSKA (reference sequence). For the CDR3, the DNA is TGCAGTGCTAGATACCAGGATGGGGGCTATGGCTACACCTTC. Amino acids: CSARYQDGGYGYTF.

The CDR3: CASSPGTTIYEQYF. In nucleotides, the CDR3 is TGTGCCAGCAGTCCCGGGACAACTATTTACGAGCAGTACTTC. The chain has TRBV6-1 and TRBJ2-7, with D possibly matching TRBD1 (6 bases). V dropped 5 bases and J dropped 4 bases, with 15 bases sitting between them. The CDR3 has 14 amino acids. Per the germline V gene, CDR1 is MNHNS and CDR2 is SASEGT.

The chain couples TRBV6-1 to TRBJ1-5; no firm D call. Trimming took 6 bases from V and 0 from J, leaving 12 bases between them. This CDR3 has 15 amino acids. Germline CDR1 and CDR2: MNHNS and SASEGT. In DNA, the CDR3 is TGTGCCAGCAGAGCCTCGTTCGGTAGCAATCAGCCCCAGCATTTT. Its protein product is CASRASFGSNQPQHF.

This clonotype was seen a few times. The CDR3 coding sequence is TGTGCCAGCAGTAGGGGGCTAGCGGGAGGAGATACGCAGTATTTT. This translates into CASSRGLAGGDTQYF. This chain joins TRBV6-1 and TRBJ2-3; 11 bases match TRBD2. The V gene's germline CDR1 is MNHNS and CDR2 SASEGT. This CDR3 has 15 amino acids. After removal of 5 bases from V and 5 bases from J, the junction contained 6 bases not matched to a gene.

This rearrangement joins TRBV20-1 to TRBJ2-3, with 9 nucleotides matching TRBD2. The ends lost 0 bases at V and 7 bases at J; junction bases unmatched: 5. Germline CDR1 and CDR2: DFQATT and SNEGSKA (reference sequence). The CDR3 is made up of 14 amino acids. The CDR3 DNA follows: TGCAGTGCTAGAGAGGTCAGCGGGAGGTATACGCAGTATTTT. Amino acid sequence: CSAREVSGRYTQYF.